Reported below is one T cell receptor beta chain. The data originate from a study of beta chain features in type 1 diabetes. The authors reverse transcribed all of the isolated RNA, so sequencing captured expressed TCRB transcripts. Clones were read by immunoSEQ multiplex PCR, and TCRdb kept only the in-frame ones, dropping some. The table records more than 150,000 clones, 13% of them present only once. V trimming: 5 bases; J trimming: 4 bases; junction bases outside the gene matches: 13. CDR1 and CDR2 (germline): ENHRY, SYGVKD. The CDR3 totals 18 residues. This clonotype was sampled from a woman aged 18-30 years in good health. Sequencing was carried out using central memory CD4+ T cells from blood. The V and J genes are TRBV10-3 and TRBJ2-1; 11 positions agree with TRBD2. CDR3 sequence (DNA): TGTGCCATCAGTCCTGTTTCACTAGCGGGAGCGTCATACAATGAGCAGTTCTTC. It codes for CAISPVSLAGASYNEQFF.